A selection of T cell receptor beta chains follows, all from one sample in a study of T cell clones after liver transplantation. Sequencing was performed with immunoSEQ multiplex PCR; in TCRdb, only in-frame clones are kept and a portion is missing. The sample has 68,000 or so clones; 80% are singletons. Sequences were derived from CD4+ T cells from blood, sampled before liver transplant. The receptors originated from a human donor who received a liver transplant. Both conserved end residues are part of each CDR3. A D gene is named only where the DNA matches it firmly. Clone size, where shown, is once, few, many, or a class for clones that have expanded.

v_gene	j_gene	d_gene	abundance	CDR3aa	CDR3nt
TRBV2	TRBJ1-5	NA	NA	CASSHGRTAPNQPQHF	TGTGCCAGCAGTCACGGACGGACAGCCCCCAATCAGCCCCAGCATTTT
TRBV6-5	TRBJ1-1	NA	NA	CASGTGSLDTEAFF	TGTGCCAGCGGGACCGGCTCTCTCGACACTGAAGCTTTCTTT
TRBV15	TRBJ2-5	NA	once	CATSRGFPTAMRGTQYF	TGTGCCACCAGCAGAGGGTTCCCGACAGCTATGAGAGGGACCCAGTACTTC
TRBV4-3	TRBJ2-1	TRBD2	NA	CASSRSGLEVNEQFF	TGCGCCAGCAGCCGTTCGGGACTAGAGGTAAATGAGCAGTTCTTC
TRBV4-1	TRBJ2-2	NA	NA	CASSQDLGRGSAGELFF	TGCGCCAGCAGCCAAGATCTCGGCAGGGGATCGGCCGGGGAGCTGTTTTTT
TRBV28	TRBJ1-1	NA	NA	CASSLRPALNTEAFF	TGTGCCAGCAGTTTAAGGCCGGCTTTGAACACTGAAGCTTTCTTT
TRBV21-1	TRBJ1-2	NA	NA	CASSSGGEGRVFNYGYTF	TGTGCCAGCAGCTCTGGGGGCGAGGGACGGGTTTTTAACTATGGCTACACCTTC
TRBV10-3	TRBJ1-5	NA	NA	CAISPADARNQPQHF	TGTGCCATCAGCCCAGCGGACGCTCGGAATCAGCCCCAGCATTTT
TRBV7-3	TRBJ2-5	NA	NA	CASSFAGGPGETQYF	TGTGCCAGCAGTTTTGCTGGGGGGCCTGGGGAGACCCAGTACTTC
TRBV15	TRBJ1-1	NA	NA	CATSRDGGVRAFF	TGTGCCACCAGCAGAGATGGGGGAGTTCGAGCTTTCTTT
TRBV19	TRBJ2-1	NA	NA	CASSILGQGRYNEQFF	TGTGCCAGTAGTATCTTAGGGCAGGGCCGATACAATGAGCAGTTCTTC
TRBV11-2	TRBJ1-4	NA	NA	CASSLGPGTNEKLFF	TGTGCCAGCAGCTTAGGCCCTGGGACTAATGAAAAACTGTTTTTT
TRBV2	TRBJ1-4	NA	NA	CASSEARGRGEKLFF	TGTGCCAGCAGTGAAGCGCGGGGGAGGGGTGAAAAACTGTTTTTT
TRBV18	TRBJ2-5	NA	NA	CASSLTQGQETQYF	TGTGCCAGCTCACTTACGCAGGGTCAAGAGACCCAGTACTTC
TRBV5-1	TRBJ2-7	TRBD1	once	CASSPGQGKYEQYF	TGCGCCAGCAGCCCCGGACAGGGGAAGTACGAGCAGTACTTC
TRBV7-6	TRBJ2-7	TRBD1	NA	CASAGTVPYEQYF	TGTGCCAGCGCCGGGACAGTACCCTACGAGCAGTACTTC
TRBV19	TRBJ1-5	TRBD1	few	CASSGGQGGNQPQHF	TGTGCCAGTAGTGGGGGACAGGGAGGCAATCAGCCCCAGCATTTT
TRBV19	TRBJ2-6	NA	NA	CASSPQGSRSGANVLTF	TGTGCCAGTAGTCCCCAGGGTTCCCGCTCTGGGGCCAACGTCCTGACTTTC
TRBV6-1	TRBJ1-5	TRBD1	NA	CASSEYSGGFMGQPQHF	TGTGCCAGCAGTGAATACTCAGGGGGCTTTATGGGTCAGCCCCAGCATTTT